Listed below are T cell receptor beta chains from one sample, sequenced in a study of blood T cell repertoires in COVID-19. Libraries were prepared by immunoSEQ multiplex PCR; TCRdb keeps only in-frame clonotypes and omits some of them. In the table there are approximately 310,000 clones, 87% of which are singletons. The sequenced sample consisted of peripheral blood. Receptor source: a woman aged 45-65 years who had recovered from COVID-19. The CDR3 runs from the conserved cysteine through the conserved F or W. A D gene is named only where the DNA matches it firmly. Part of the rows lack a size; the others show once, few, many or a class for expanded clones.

CASSLEAEREQYF,TGTGCCAGCAGCTTGGAGGCGGAGCGCGAGCAGTACTTC,TRBV5-8,.,.,TRBJ2-7
CASSRRTDDTEAFF,TGTGCCAGTAGTCGACGGACAGACGACACTGAAGCTTTCTTT,TRBV19,.,.,TRBJ1-1
CAISYTQGSIRNEQFF,TGTGCCATCAGTTACACACAGGGTTCGATTCGCAATGAGCAGTTCTTC,TRBV10-3,many,.,TRBJ2-1
CASSSGGNGEQFF,TGTGCCAGCAGCTCCGGAGGAAATGGTGAGCAGTTCTTC,TRBV11-2,.,.,TRBJ2-1
CASANNLKETQYF,TGTGCCAGCGCTAATAATCTAAAGGAGACCCAGTACTTC,TRBV6-5,.,.,TRBJ2-5
CASSWLKYGYTF,TGTGCCAGCAGTTGGCTGAAGTATGGCTACACCTTC,TRBV28,.,.,TRBJ1-2
CASSPTTRSDTEAFF,TGTGCCAGCTCACCAACGACACGGTCTGACACTGAAGCTTTCTTT,TRBV18,.,.,TRBJ1-1
CASSNLLMNTEAFF,TGTGCCAGCAGCAACCTCCTAATGAACACTGAAGCTTTCTTT,TRBV28,.,.,TRBJ1-1
CASSLGQGLINYGYTF,TGTGCCAGCAGTTTAGGGCAGGGCCTTATTAATTATGGCTACACCTTC,TRBV6-5,.,.,TRBJ1-2
CASAGGRGSYNEQFF,TGTGCCAGCGCCGGGGGCAGGGGGAGCTACAATGAGCAGTTCTTC,TRBV27,.,.,TRBJ2-1
CAWSPLQGAEGYTF,TGTGCCTGGAGCCCCCTTCAGGGGGCGGAAGGCTACACCTTC,TRBV30,.,TRBD1,TRBJ1-2
CASSERQGTYEQYF,TGTGCCAGCTCAGAAAGACAGGGTACCTACGAGCAGTACTTC,TRBV18,.,TRBD1,TRBJ2-7
CASSLPGQGYGYTF,TGCGCCAGCAGCTTGCCGGGACAGGGGTATGGCTACACCTTC,TRBV5-1,.,TRBD1,TRBJ1-2
CASSFAGGPYEQYF,TGTGCCAGCAGTTTCGCGGGAGGGCCCTACGAGCAGTACTTC,TRBV27,.,TRBD2,TRBJ2-7
CASSSPTDLNTEAFF,TGTGCCAGCAGTTCCCCGACAGACTTGAACACTGAAGCTTTCTTT,TRBV28,.,.,TRBJ1-1
CSVIGSADTQYF,TGCAGCGTTATAGGTAGCGCAGATACGCAGTATTTT,TRBV29-1,.,.,TRBJ2-3
CASRPLLNEKLFF,TGTGCCAGCAGACCACTCCTCAATGAAAAACTGTTTTTT,TRBV5-8,few,.,TRBJ1-4
CASSQDREVQETQYF,TGCGCCAGCAGCCAAGATCGGGAGGTCCAAGAGACCCAGTACTTC,TRBV4-1,.,TRBD2,TRBJ2-5
CAISEPPSGGSDTQYF,TGTGCCATCAGTGAGCCCCCGAGCGGGGGATCAGATACGCAGTATTTT,TRBV10-3,.,TRBD2,TRBJ2-3
CASSQGSGAGTGELFF,TGTGCCAGCAGCCAAGGTTCAGGGGCTGGCACCGGGGAGCTGTTTTTT,TRBV14,.,.,TRBJ2-2
CASSFEGSYEQYF,TGTGCCAGCAGCTTCGAGGGTTCCTACGAGCAGTACTTC,TRBV11-3,.,.,TRBJ2-7
CASSRTGNGEQYF,TGTGCCAGCTCTCGAACAGGGAACGGCGAGCAGTACTTC,TRBV18,.,.,TRBJ2-7
CASTGVGANVLTF,TGTGCCAGCACAGGGGTGGGGGCCAACGTCCTGACTTTC,TRBV27,.,.,TRBJ2-6
CASSLGQGIEAFF,TGTGCCAGCAGCTTGGGACAGGGAATTGAAGCTTTCTTT,TRBV11-2,once,TRBD1,TRBJ1-1
CASLEYEQYF,TGTGCCAGCTTAGAGTACGAGCAGTACTTC,TRBV2,once,.,TRBJ2-7
CASTHGRGGTEAFF,TGTGCCAGCACCCACGGCCGGGGAGGCACTGAAGCTTTCTTT,TRBV6-6,once,.,TRBJ1-1